This TCR beta chain was identified during a study of siplizumab effects on memory and regulatory T cells. General study points: Naive T cells were seen as more diverse than memory cells and as major alloresponse contributors.

A remark on this clone: The target antigen is unknown.

Here immunoSEQ multiplex PCR was the method, and the copy in TCRdb shows in-frame clones only, minus some. The table includes 100,000 or so clones, around 92% detected once. V lost 3 bases to trimming and J lost 0 bases, with 8 bases between them. In germline, CDR1 is MDHEN, CDR2 SYDVKM. This CDR3 has 14 residues. The clonotype comes from a human donor in good health. The rearrangement joins TRBV28 to TRBJ2-5; possible D gene TRBD2, 6 bases. Specimen: Tregs sorted from blood. CDR3 nucleotides: TGTGCCAGCAGTTTTGCGGGGAACCAAGAGACCCAGTACTTC. This translates into CASSFAGNQETQYF. The full variable domain, completed using reference TRBV28 and TRBJ2-5, is DVKVTQSSRYLVKRTGEKVFLECVQDMDHENMFWYRQDPGLGLRLIYFSYDVKMKEKGDIPEGYSVSREKKERFSLILESASTNQTSMYLCASSFAGNQETQYFGPGTRLLVL.